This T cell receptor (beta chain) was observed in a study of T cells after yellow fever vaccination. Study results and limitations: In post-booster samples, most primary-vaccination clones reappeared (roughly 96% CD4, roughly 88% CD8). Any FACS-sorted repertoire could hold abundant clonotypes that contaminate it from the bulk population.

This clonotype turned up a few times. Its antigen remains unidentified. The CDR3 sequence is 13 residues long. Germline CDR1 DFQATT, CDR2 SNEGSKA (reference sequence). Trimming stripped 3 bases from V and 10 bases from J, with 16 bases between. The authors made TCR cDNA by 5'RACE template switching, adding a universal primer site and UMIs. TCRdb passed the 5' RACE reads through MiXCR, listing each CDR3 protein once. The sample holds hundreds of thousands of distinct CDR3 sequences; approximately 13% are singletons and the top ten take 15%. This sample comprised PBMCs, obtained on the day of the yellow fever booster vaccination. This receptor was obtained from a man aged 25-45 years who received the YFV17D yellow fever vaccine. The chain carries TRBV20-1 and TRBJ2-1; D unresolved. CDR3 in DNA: TGCAGTGCTAGCCTATATTTGGGTAAAGAGCAGTTCTTC. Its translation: CSASLYLGKEQFF.